This TCR beta chain was captured by sequencing in a study of regulatory T cells in long-lasting Graves disease. Study-wide results and caveats: More public clonotypes were shared by persistent patients (about 2,700) than by new patients (about 970). Favoring TRBV28, TRBJ1-2 and TRBJ2-5 was a feature seen in persistent disease.

As regards this clonotype: Its antigen is currently unknown.

Time point of the sample: newly diagnosed GD, antithyroid drugs for less than 3 months. The TCR library used RNA extracted from PBMCs. To make TCR beta libraries, researchers used iRepertoire HTBI primers and Arm-PCR of CDR3 regions. Original handling: The identification of under 65 TRBV and 14 to 15 TRBJ segments was made across samples. MiXCR, run by TCRdb on the multiplex PCR reads, gives a single entry per CDR3 protein. TCRdb, not the original authors, processed these V and J calls. The sample lists 200,000 to 250,000 distinct CDR3 sequences, 20% to 25% occurring once. The CDR3 is 17 residues long. Germline CDR1 and CDR2: DFQATT and SNEGSKA (reference sequence). With V trimmed by 0 bases and J by 4 bases, 7 bases remained unmatched.

The J gene is TRBJ2-1, the V gene TRBV20-1; 12 nucleotides line up with TRBD2. The source is a female donor with Graves disease. The sequencing used peripheral blood mononuclear cells (PBMCs), collected at new diagnosis, from a patient treated with antithyroid drugs. This CDR3 reads CSARDLAGGPGYNEQFF. DNA for the CDR3: TGCAGTGCTAGAGATCTAGCGGGAGGGCCGGGTTACAATGAGCAGTTCTTC.